This T cell receptor (beta chain) was identified during a study of T cell repertoires in cytomegalovirus infection. Study details: Indications of both CMV infection and matching HLA type were provided by public TCR beta signatures.

The CDR3 runs to 17 residues. The germline gives CDR1 MGHRA, CDR2 YSYEKL. V lost 4 bases to trimming and J lost 4 bases, with 22 bases between them. Each CDR3 protein is one row after TCRdb ran MiXCR on the reads. The data contain some 170,000 distinct CDR3 sequences, about 15% of them singletons. The study, taken as a whole, reports: The ex vivo response showed dominance by HLA-C-restricted CMV-specific TCR beta clonotypes. CMV carriers having the relevant HLA were flagged by cumulative public TCR beta family frequency.

About this clonotype itself: What it binds is unknown.

The sample comprised CD8+ T cells from PBMCs. The gene calls are TRBV4-1 and TRBJ1-2; a possible D gene is TRBD1 (6 bases). This clonotype was obtained from a human donor in good health (CMV status not recorded). Some clones in this sample may be carry-over from other donors' samples. The CDR3 DNA follows: TGCGCCAGCAGCCGACCCGAGACAGGTTTCTTCTCCTATGGCTACACCTTC. Its translation: CASSRPETGFFSYGYTF.